This passage covers 25 T cell receptor beta chains from one sample sequenced in a study of blood T cells in healthy people across ages. A second PCR of 7 to 11 cycles used a sample-barcoded 5' primer and a J-beta primer mix. TCRdb itself ran the 5' RACE reads through MiXCR, one entry per CDR3 protein. This table has some 640,000 distinct CDR3 sequences, approximately 49% appearing once. Input material: blood. The receptors shown here come from a woman aged 55 to 70 in good health.

In its sample, this clonotype was seen a few times. The rearrangement uses TRBV7-2 and TRBJ2-7; weak D call: TRBD1 (6 bases). The CDR3 sequence is 16 residues long. Germline CDR1 SGHTA, CDR2 FQGNSA. V was pared by 5 bases and J by 2 bases, with 19 bases between. The DNA for the CDR3 is TGTGCCAGCAGCCCAGGGTATTGGACAGCCCCCTACGAGCAGTACTTC. It encodes CASSPGYWTAPYEQYF.

This clonotype was counted between two and nine times. The rearrangement joins TRBV29-1 to TRBJ1-2; TRBD1 matches at 9 bases. Germline CDR1 SQVTM, CDR2 ANQGSEA. J lost 10 bases, V lost 4 bases, and 16 bases had no gene match. This CDR3 has 15 residues. This chain's CDR3 is CSVVSYRGPSTAYTF. In DNA form, the CDR3 reads TGCAGCGTTGTGTCGTACAGGGGGCCAAGCACTGCCTACACCTTC.

The gene calls are TRBV3-1 and TRBJ2-3; D unresolved. The CDR3 loop spans 15 amino acids. V was shortened by 2 bases and J by 6 bases, with 15 bases between the two germline ends. Germline values: CDR1 LGHDT, CDR2 YNNKEL (reference sequence). CDR3 in DNA: TGTGCCAGCAGCCAATCGTGGTGGGGTACGGATACGCAGTATTTT. Encoded protein: CASSQSWWGTDTQYF.

This clonotype was found a few times. The V and J genes are TRBV20-1 and TRBJ2-7; D is uncertain. With 5 bases removed from V and 5 bases from J, the gap between germline ends came to 31 bases. Germline V lookup: CDR1 DFQATT, CDR2 SNEGSKA (reference sequence). The CDR3 contains 18 residues. DNA of the CDR3: TGCAGTGCTCGTCTGAGTCCGGAACACCGAAAAAGATGGAACGAGCAGTACTTC. Translated: CSARLSPEHRKRWNEQYF.

The J gene is TRBJ2-1, the V gene TRBV6-2 or TRBV6-3; D assignment may be TRBD1 or TRBD2 (5 bases each). V shed 5 bases and J shed 8 bases, with 19 bases lying between them. This CDR3 region has 15 residues. Germline loops: CDR1 MNHEY, CDR2 SVGEGT. The CDR3 DNA sequence: TGTGCCAGCAGTCGCCTCGGGACCAACAACGATGAGCAGTTCTTC. Amino acids: CASSRLGTNNDEQFF.

J is TRBJ2-1 and V is TRBV29-1, with 7 positions matching TRBD1. The J call is doubtful: the DNA matches TRBJ2-7 better. Germline V gene data show CDR1 as SQVTM and CDR2 as ANQGSEA. The CDR3 consists of 14 residues. CDR3 DNA: TGCAGCGTTAACGACAGGGAGCCCTACAATGAGCAGTACTTC. Its translation: CSVNDREPYNEQYF.

This clonotype was seen more than once but under ten times. The chain couples TRBV20-1 to TRBJ2-1; 10 bases line up with TRBD1. Germline V gene lookup returns CDR1 DFQATT and CDR2 SNEGSKA (reference sequence). V shed 4 bases and J 6 bases; nucleotides not matched to a gene: 6. The CDR3 spans 14 residues. CDR3 nucleotides: TGCAGTGCTATACCCGGGACAGGGGTCAATGAGCAGTTCTTC. This gives the protein CSAIPGTGVNEQFF.

Concerning this clonotype: A much larger clone lies one base from this, so it may be a read error. The chain uses TRBV24-1 and TRBJ2-1; 13 bases are a match to TRBD2. This CDR3 has 16 residues. Germline V gene data show CDR1 as KGHDR and CDR2 as SFDVKD. The V segment lost 2 bases and the J segment 9 bases; nucleotides outside the gene matches: 6. CDR3 DNA sequence: TGTGCCACCAGTGATTCCGGGACTAGCGGGGCCAGTGAGCAGTTCTTC. Its protein product is CATSDSGTSGASEQFF.

This clonotype showed up just a few times. The chain employs TRBV6-5 and TRBJ2-7, with D perhaps matching TRBD2 (6 bases). V was trimmed by 8 bases and J by 5 bases, leaving 16 bases between them. The CDR3 spans 13 residues. In germline, CDR1 is MNHEY, CDR2 SVGAGI. CDR3 coding DNA: TGTGCCAGCGGTGCGGGAATTGTCCACGAGCAGTACTTC. As protein: CASGAGIVHEQYF.

The chain has TRBV11-2 and TRBJ2-1; 7 bases match TRBD1. CDR3 length: 13 amino acids. CDR1 SGHAT and CDR2 FQNNGV come from the germline V gene. V shed 5 bases and J 9 bases; nucleotides not matched to a gene: 7. CDR3 nucleotide sequence: TGTGCCAGCAGCCAAGGGACAGTCGGTGAGCAGTTCTTC. Translation gives CASSQGTVGEQFF.

This clonotype was observed a handful of times. The J gene is TRBJ2-7, the V gene TRBV29-1; TRBD1 or TRBD2 may be the D gene (5 bases each). CDR3 length: 13 amino acids. Germline V CDR1 and CDR2: SQVTM, ANQGSEA. V shed 7 bases and J shed 6 bases, with 19 bases lying between them. The CDR3 DNA follows: TGCAGCGCGACGACGAGGGGAAATCCCGAGCAGTACTTC. This sequence encodes CSATTRGNPEQYF.

With respect to this clonotype: One end of the junction is discordant with germline, which a read error may explain. The chain has TRBV18 and TRBJ2-1; D uncertain. The CDR3 covers 12 residues. Germline V gene lookup returns CDR1 KGHSH and CDR2 LQKENI. The chain's CDR3 is CASAPTDNEQFF. The CDR3 region has the DNA TGTGCCAGCGCACCCACCGACAATGAGCAGTTCTTC.

This clonotype was recorded a few times. The chain uses TRBV20-1 and TRBJ1-2; 9 positions match TRBD1. CDR1 and CDR2 (germline): DFQATT, SNEGSKA (reference sequence). V lost 6 bases and J lost 2; bases outside the gene matches: 4. The CDR3 is 13 residues long. In DNA, the CDR3 is TGCAGTGCCATGACAGGGGGAAACTATGGCTACACCTTC. Translating it yields CSAMTGGNYGYTF.

The table lists this clonotype with a few counts. The rearrangement uses TRBV20-1 and TRBJ2-1, with 10 bases that match TRBD2. CDR3 length equals 16 residues. The V and J ends lost 0 bases and 4 bases, in that order; junction bases with no gene match: 6. Germline V lookup: CDR1 DFQATT, CDR2 SNEGSKA (reference sequence). DNA of the CDR3: TGCAGTGCTAGAGACCTACTAGCGGGGCCTTACAATGAGCAGTTCTTC. Protein sequence: CSARDLLAGPYNEQFF.

This clonotype was observed a few times. This chain connects TRBV20-1 to TRBJ2-1; 8 bases match TRBD2. V shed 6 bases and J 3 bases; nucleotides not matched to a gene: 7. Germline V gives CDR1 DFQATT, CDR2 SNEGSKA (reference sequence). The CDR3 is made up of 14 amino acids. CDR3 in amino acids: CSAETSANYNEQFF. CDR3 nucleotides: TGCAGTGCCGAGACTAGCGCAAACTACAATGAGCAGTTCTTC.

The chain uses TRBV20-1 and TRBJ1-6, with D tentatively TRBD1 (6 bases). The CDR3 contains 14 residues. Trimming left V 5 bases short and J 8 bases short, with 16 bases between. The germline CDR1 and CDR2 sequences are DFQATT and SNEGSKA (reference sequence). CDR3 sequence (DNA): TGCAGTGCTCGGCCGGGACATTTGTATTCACCCCTCCACTTT. It encodes CSARPGHLYSPLHF.

This sequence joins TRBV4-1 and TRBJ2-5; 11 nucleotides match TRBD2. Germline CDR1 MGHRA, CDR2 YSYEKL. The CDR3 spans 17 residues. Unmatched junction bases numbered 11, after V lost 2 bases and J lost 6 bases. The CDR3 DNA follows: TGCGCCAGCAGCCAAATCACTAGCGGGAGAGAGACGAAGACCCAGTACTTC. Translation gives CASSQITSGRETKTQYF.

Only a few counts were recorded for this clonotype. The chain links TRBV20-1 to TRBJ1-2, with 8 nucleotides matching TRBD1. Per the germline V gene, CDR1 is DFQATT and CDR2 is SNEGSKA (reference sequence). The CDR3 sequence is 13 residues long. V lost 5 bases to trimming and J lost 7 bases; unmatched junction nucleotides: 9. The CDR3 nucleotides are TGCAGTGCTCCGGACAGGGTCTCGCCTGGCTACACCTTC. Amino acids: CSAPDRVSPGYTF.

The chain links TRBV10-3 to TRBJ1-2; D remains unclear. Trimming shortened V by 6 bases and J by 8 bases, and 10 bases separated the two germline ends. The length of the CDR3 is 11 residues. CDR1 is ENHRY and CDR2 is SYGVKD in the germline V gene. The DNA of the CDR3 is TGTGCCATCAGCGGCGGACTGGGCTACACCTTC. Amino acid sequence: CAISGGLGYTF.

V usage is TRBV12-3 or TRBV12-4 and J usage is TRBJ2-7, with D perhaps TRBD1 (8 bases). CDR3 length equals 15 residues. Deletions cut 6 bases from V and 2 bases from J, with 17 bases between. CDR3 amino acids: CASRFRQGRAYEQYF. The CDR3 bases are TGTGCCAGCAGATTTAGACAGGGGAGGGCCTACGAGCAGTACTTC.

The chain carries TRBV11-2 and TRBJ1-4; TRBD1 might be the D (6 bases). V lost 5 bases to trimming and J lost 4 bases, with 14 bases between them. This CDR3 has 15 amino acids. Germline V gene data show CDR1 as SGHAT and CDR2 as FQNNGV. CDR3 loop: CASSRSQGDNEKLFF. The CDR3 DNA reads TGTGCCAGCAGCCGGTCACAGGGTGATAATGAAAAACTGTTTTTT.

The J gene is TRBJ2-4, the V gene TRBV12-3 or TRBV12-4; 12 bases map to TRBD1. V lost 7 bases to trimming and J lost 1 base; unmatched junction nucleotides: 5. This CDR3 has 16 amino acids. The CDR3 DNA sequence: TGTGCCAGCATTAAGGGACAGGGGGCCGCCAAAAACATTCAGTACTTC. Its protein product is CASIKGQGAAKNIQYF.

V usage is TRBV6-6 and J usage is TRBJ1-2; TRBD1 aligns across 7 bases. The CDR3 is 14 residues long. Trimming cost V 5 bases and J 3 bases; bases outside gene matches: 6. Germline CDR1 is MNHNY and CDR2 is SVGAGI (reference sequence). The CDR3 sequence is CASSGQVGDYGYTF. As DNA, the CDR3 is TGTGCCAGCAGTGGACAGGTGGGGGACTATGGCTACACCTTC.

This clonotype was detected many times. The chain has TRBV10-3 and TRBJ2-7; the match to TRBD2 covers 8 bases. This CDR3 has 15 residues. CDR1 is ENHRY and CDR2 is SYGVKD in the germline V gene. Trimming took 4 bases from V and 2 from J; bases not matched to a gene: 7. The CDR3 spells CAISVGTSGTYEQYF. CDR3 in DNA: TGTGCCATCAGTGTTGGCACTAGCGGAACCTACGAGCAGTACTTC.

This chain uses TRBV7-9 with TRBJ2-7; D remains unclear. The CDR3 is made up of 16 amino acids. CDR1 SEHNR and CDR2 FQNEAQ come from the germline V gene (reference sequence). The V end lost 5 bases, the J end lost 0 bases, and 17 bases lay between the germline ends. CDR3 DNA sequence: TGTGCCAGCAGCCCGACTCAAGGGTTTAGCTCCTACGAGCAGTACTTC. It translates to CASSPTQGFSSYEQYF.